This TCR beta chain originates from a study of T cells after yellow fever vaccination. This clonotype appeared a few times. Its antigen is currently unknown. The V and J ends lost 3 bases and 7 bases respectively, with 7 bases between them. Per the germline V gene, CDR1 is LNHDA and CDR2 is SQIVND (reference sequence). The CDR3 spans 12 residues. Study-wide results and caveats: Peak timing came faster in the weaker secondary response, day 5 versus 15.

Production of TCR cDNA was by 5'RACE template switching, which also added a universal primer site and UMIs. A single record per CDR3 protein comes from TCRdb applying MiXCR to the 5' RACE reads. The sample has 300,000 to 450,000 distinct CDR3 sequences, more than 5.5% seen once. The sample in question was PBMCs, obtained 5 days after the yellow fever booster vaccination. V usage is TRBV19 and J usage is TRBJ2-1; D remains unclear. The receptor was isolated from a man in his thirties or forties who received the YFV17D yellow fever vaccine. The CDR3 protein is CASSIVTNEQFF. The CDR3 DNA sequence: TGTGCCAGTAGTATCGTTACGAATGAGCAGTTCTTC.